The table lists the clone carrying this T cell receptor beta chain with a few counts. Patients showing uncontrolled infection, other autoimmune disease, pregnancy or lactation were ineligible. The PBMCs had their origin in 7.5 to 10 ml of fresh peripheral blood. TCR beta CDR3 regions were amplified from RNA transcripts. During a first-round RT-PCR of the TCR CDR3, the HTBI primer set was used. MiXCR was run by TCRdb on the multiplex PCR reads, yielding one entry per CDR3 protein. This table has hundreds of thousands of distinct CDR3 sequences, about 14% appearing once. The record originates from a study of T cells in Graves' hyperthyroidism and ophthalmopathy. V gave up 2 bases and J gave up 1 base, with 14 bases separating them. The CDR3 has 16 amino acids. Germline V lookup: CDR1 MNHEY, CDR2 SVGAGI.

The chain joins TRBV6-5 to TRBJ1-1; no firm D call. The source is a woman between 45 and 65 years old with Graves' ophthalmopathy. Sequenced input: blood. The CDR3 sequence is CASSYPQKVRNTEAFF. The CDR3 DNA reads TGTGCCAGCAGTTACCCGCAGAAAGTGAGGAACACTGAAGCTTTCTTT.